The 10 T cell receptor beta chains in this list originate from one sample, sequenced in a study of T cell changes during pregnancy in multiple sclerosis. Assay used: immunoSEQ multiplex PCR; TCRdb lists only in-frame clones, some missing. The sample holds 90,000 or so clones; about 91% are singletons and the top ten take around 2%. Sequenced material: peripheral blood, taken in the first trimester of pregnancy. The source of these receptors is a female donor in good health, enrolled as a control in a pregnancy study.

This sequence joins TRBV2 and TRBJ2-7; TRBD1 aligns across 8 bases. The J segment lost 9 bases and the V segment lost 2 bases, leaving 6 bases of the junction unmatched. Germline assignment: CDR1 SNHLY and CDR2 FYNNEI. The CDR3 has 13 residues. The CDR3 protein is CASSELDRGGQYF. CDR3 bases: TGTGCCAGCAGTGAATTAGACAGGGGAGGGCAGTACTTC.

The chain has TRBV5-4 and TRBJ1-1, with 7 positions matching TRBD1. J gave up 0 bases and V 4 bases, and 6 bases lay outside the gene matches. Germline V gene data show CDR1 as SGHNT and CDR2 as YYREEE (reference sequence). The CDR3 loop spans 15 amino acids. CDR3 in DNA: TGTGCCAGCAGCCCCGCGGGACAGCTGAACACTGAAGCTTTCTTT. Protein sequence: CASSPAGQLNTEAFF.

The chain has TRBV12-5 and TRBJ1-3; D not certain. From germline, CDR1 is LGHNT and CDR2 FRNRAP. This CDR3 has 13 amino acids. Trimming left V 4 bases short and J 0 bases short, with 4 bases between. CDR3 protein: CASGSSSGNTIYF. The CDR3, as DNA: TGTGCTAGTGGTTCCAGCTCTGGAAACACCATATATTTT.

The J gene is TRBJ2-7, the V gene TRBV10-3; D is ambiguous. V lost 2 bases and J lost 9, with 14 bases in between. Germline V gives CDR1 ENHRY, CDR2 SYGVKD. The CDR3 totals 13 residues. The CDR3 reads CAISEPRTHRQYF. The CDR3, as DNA: TGTGCCATCAGTGAGCCCAGAACGCACCGGCAGTACTTC.

This sequence joins TRBV29-1 and TRBJ1-2; 7 bases line up with TRBD1. CDR3 length: 11 amino acids. With 6 bases clipped from V and 6 bases from J, the junction kept 4 bases outside the gene matches. Germline V gene data show CDR1 as SQVTM and CDR2 as ANQGSEA. The CDR3 DNA reads TGCAGCGTGGGACAGTTGGATGGCTACACCTTC. Amino acid sequence: CSVGQLDGYTF.

This chain links TRBV4-1 with TRBJ2-2; D possibly corresponds to TRBD1 (5 bases). Per germline, CDR1 MGHRA and CDR2 YSYEKL. V lost 1 base to trimming and J lost 4 bases, with 10 bases between them. This CDR3 is built from 15 residues. The CDR3 nucleotides read TGCGCCAGCAGCCAAGCTGATCAGGGCACCGGGGAGCTGTTTTTT. Protein sequence: CASSQADQGTGELFF.

This clone was observed a few times. The chain carries TRBV27 and TRBJ1-1; D unclear. The V end was cut by 3 bases, the J end by 2 bases, with 10 bases between. CDR1 and CDR2 from the germline V gene are MNHEY and SMNVEV (reference sequence). This CDR3 region has 14 residues. The CDR3 sequence: CASSLGSPNTEAFF. In nucleotides, the CDR3 is TGTGCCAGCAGTTTGGGCAGCCCTAACACTGAAGCTTTCTTT.

The rearrangement joins TRBV28 to TRBJ1-5; maybe TRBD1 (5 bases). V was shortened by 1 base and J by 4 bases, with 17 bases between the two germline ends. Germline V gene sequence: CDR1 MDHEN, CDR2 SYDVKM. This CDR3 has 17 amino acids. CDR3 amino acids: CASSLSPGNPLNQPQHF. In DNA, the CDR3 is TGTGCCAGCAGTTTATCGCCAGGGAATCCCCTTAATCAGCCCCAGCATTTT.

About this clone: The sample has other DNA sequences that encode this CDR3 too. The rearrangement uses TRBV27 and TRBJ2-3; 10 positions match TRBD2. Germline V lookup: CDR1 MNHEY, CDR2 SMNVEV (reference sequence). With 2 bases clipped from V and 2 bases from J, the junction kept 1 base outside the gene matches. The CDR3 is made up of 15 amino acids. This CDR3 reads CASSLTSGATDTQYF. CDR3 bases: TGTGCCAGCAGTTTAACTAGCGGGGCCACAGATACGCAGTATTTT.

V usage is TRBV29-1 and J usage is TRBJ2-5; D uncertain. Germline CDR1 reads SQVTM; CDR2 reads ANQGSEA. This CDR3 comprises 10 residues. Trimming removed 5 bases at V and 3 bases at J, with 4 bases between. CDR3 DNA: TGCAGCGTTCATGAAGAGACCCAGTACTTC. Encoded protein: CSVHEETQYF.